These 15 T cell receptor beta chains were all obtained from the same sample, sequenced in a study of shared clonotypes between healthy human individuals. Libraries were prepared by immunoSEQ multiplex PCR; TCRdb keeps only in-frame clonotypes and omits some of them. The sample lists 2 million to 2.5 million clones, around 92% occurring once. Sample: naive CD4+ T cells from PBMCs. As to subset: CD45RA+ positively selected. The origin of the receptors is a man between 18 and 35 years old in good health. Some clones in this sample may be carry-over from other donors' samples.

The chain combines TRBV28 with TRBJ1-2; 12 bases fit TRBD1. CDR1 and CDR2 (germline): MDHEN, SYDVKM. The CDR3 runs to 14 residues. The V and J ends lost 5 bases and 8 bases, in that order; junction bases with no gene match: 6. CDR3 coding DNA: TGTGCCAGCAGTCAATGGGACAGGGGGCAAGGCTACACCTTC. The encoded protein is CASSQWDRGQGYTF.

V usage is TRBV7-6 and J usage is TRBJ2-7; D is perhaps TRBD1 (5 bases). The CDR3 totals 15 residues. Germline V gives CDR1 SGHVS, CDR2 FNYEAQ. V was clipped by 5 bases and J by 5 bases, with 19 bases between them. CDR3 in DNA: TGTGCCAGCAGCCTCGACAGCCCCCCAAGGCACGAGCAGTACTTC. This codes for CASSLDSPPRHEQYF.

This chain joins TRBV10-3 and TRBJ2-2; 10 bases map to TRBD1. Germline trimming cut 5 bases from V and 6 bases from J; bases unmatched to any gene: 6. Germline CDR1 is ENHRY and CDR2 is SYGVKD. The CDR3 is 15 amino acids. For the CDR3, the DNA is TGTGCCATCAGTAAGGGACAGGGGAAAGCCGGGGAGCTGTTTTTT. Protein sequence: CAISKGQGKAGELFF.

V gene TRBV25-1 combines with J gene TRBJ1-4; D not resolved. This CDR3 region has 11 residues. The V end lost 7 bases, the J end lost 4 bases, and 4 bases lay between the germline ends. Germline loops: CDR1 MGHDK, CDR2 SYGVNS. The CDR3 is CASTLNEKLFF. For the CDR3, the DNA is TGTGCCAGCACCCTTAATGAAAAACTGTTTTTT.

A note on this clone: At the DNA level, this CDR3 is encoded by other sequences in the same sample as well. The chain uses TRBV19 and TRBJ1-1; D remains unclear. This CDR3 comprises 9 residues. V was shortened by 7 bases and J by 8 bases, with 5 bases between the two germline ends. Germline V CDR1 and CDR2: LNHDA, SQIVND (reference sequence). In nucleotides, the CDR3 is TGTGCCAGTACGGGAGAAGCTTTCTTT. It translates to CASTGEAFF.

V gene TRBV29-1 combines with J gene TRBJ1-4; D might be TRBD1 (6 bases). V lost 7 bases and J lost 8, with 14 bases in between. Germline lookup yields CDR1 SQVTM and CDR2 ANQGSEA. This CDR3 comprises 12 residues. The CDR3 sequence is CSAGGRGEKLFF. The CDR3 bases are TGCAGCGCCGGGGGGCGTGGGGAAAAACTGTTTTTT.

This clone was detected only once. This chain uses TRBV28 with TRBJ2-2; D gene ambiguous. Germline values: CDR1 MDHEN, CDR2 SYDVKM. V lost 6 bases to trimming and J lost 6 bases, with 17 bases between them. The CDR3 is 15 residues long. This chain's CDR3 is CASSPVWAGAGELFF. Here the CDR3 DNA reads TGTGCCAGCAGCCCCGTGTGGGCAGGAGCCGGGGAGCTGTTTTTT.

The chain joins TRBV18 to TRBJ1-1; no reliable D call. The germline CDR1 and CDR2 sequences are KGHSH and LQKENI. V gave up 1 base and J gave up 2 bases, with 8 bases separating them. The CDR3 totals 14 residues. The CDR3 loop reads CASSPQATNTEAFF. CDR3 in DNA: TGTGCCAGCTCACCACAGGCAACCAACACTGAAGCTTTCTTT. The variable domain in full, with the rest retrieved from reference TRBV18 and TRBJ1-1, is NAGVMQNPRHLVRRRGQEARLRCSPMKGHSHVYWYRQLPEEGLKFMVYLQKENIIDESGMPKERFSAEFPKEGPSILRIQQVVRGDSAAYFCASSPQATNTEAFFGQGTRLTVV.

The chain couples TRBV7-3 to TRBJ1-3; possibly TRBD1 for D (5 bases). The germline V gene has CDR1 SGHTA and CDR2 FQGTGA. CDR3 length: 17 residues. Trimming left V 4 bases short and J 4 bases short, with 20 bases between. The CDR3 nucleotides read TGTGCCAGCAGCTCCCACAGGTTTTGGTTTCCCGGAAACACCATATATTTT. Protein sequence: CASSSHRFWFPGNTIYF.

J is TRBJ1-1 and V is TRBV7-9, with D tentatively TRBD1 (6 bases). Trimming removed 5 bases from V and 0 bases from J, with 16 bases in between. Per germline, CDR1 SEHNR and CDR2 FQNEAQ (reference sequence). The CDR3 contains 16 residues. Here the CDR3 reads CASSPGGGGLNTEAFF. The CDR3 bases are TGTGCCAGCAGCCCGGGGGGCGGGGGCTTGAACACTGAAGCTTTCTTT.

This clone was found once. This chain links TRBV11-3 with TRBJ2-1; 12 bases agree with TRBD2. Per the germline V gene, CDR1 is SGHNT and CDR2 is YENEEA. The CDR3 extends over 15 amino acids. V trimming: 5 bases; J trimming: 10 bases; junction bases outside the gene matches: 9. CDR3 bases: TGTGCCAGCAGCCTCGGACTAGCGGGACTTCGAGAGCAGTTCTTC. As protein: CASSLGLAGLREQFF. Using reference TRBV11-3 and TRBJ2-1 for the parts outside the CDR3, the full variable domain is EAGVVQSPRYKIIEKKQPVAFWCNPISGHNTLYWYLQNLGQGPELLIRYENEEAVDDSQLPKDRFSAERLKGVDSTLKIQPAELGDSAVYLCASSLGLAGLREQFFGPGTRLTVL.

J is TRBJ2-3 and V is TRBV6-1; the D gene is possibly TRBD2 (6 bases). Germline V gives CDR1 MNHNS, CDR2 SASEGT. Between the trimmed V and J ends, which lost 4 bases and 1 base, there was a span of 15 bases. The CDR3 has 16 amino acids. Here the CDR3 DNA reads TGTGCCAGCAGTGGGAGGGCCAGCGGAGGCACAGATACGCAGTATTTT. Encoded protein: CASSGRASGGTDTQYF.

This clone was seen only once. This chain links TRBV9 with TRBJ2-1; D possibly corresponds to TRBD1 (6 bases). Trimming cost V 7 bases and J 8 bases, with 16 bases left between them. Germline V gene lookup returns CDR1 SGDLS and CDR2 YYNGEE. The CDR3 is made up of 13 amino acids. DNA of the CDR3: TGTGCCAGCTCACAGGGCTATCGCTATGAGCAGTTCTTC. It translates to CASSQGYRYEQFF.

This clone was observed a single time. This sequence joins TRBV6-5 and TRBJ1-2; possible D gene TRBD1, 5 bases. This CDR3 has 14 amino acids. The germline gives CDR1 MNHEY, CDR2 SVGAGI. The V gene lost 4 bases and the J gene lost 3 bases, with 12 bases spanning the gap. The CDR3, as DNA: TGTGCCAGCAGTTGGGGGGAAGGGGACTATGGCTACACCTTC. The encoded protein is CASSWGEGDYGYTF.

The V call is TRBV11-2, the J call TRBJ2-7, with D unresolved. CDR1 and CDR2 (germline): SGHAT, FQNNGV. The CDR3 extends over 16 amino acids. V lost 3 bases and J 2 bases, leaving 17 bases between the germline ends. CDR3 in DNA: TGTGCCAGCAGCTTCCGCCACGGCCCAACAACCTACGAGCAGTACTTC. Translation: CASSFRHGPTTYEQYF.